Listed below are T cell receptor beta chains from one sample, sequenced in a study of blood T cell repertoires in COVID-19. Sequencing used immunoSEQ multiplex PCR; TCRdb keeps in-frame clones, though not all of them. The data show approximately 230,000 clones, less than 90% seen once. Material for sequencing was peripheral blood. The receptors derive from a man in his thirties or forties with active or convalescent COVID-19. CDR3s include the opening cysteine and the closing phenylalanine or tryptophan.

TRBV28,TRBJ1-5,CASSLRDRGGQPQHF
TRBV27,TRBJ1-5,CASSLSQGQPQHF
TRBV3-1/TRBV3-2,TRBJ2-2,CASSQPRTIRNTGELFF
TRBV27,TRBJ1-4,CASSLIAANEKLFF
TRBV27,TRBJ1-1,CASSLTGGFTEAFF
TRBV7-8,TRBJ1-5,CASSLRVVRGASGSNQPQHF
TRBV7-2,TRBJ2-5,CASSPGLMDETQYF
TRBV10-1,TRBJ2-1,CASSPQTSGYYNEQFF
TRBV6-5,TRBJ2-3,CASTREDTQYF
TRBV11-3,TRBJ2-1,CASSLTGGDEQFF
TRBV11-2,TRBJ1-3,CASSQGTGLNTIYF
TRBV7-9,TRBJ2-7,CASSPRTSGRATEQYF
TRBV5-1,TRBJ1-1,CASSLSGGSTEAFF
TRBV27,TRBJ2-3,CASSLSPRAVDTQYF
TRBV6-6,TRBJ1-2,CASSTPRDGYTF
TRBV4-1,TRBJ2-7,CASSQEAPTGSSYEQYF
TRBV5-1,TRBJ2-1,CASRPREGGSYNEQFF
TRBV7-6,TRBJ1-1,CASSPARTGAPNTEAFF
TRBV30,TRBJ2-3,CAWSVGSGRTDTQYF
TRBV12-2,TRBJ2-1,CASRPPGQGPSYNEQFF
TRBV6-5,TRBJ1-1,CASSYRDNMGAFF
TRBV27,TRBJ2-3,CASSFVGETDTQYF